In its sample, the clone carrying this TCR beta chain was seen many times. The antigen remains unidentified. The data were obtained in a study of T cell clonality in common variable immunodeficiency. Study-level findings and limits: Fewer TCRbeta clones were shared among CVID subjects than controls. In common variable immunodeficiency, TCR beta chains reportedly carried fewer deletions and N-nucleotide insertions.

Repertoires were generated with immunoSEQ multiplex PCR, while TCRdb's copy carries only in-frame clones and drops some. The sample is made up of fewer than 50,000 clones, none counted only once. Each donor provided roughly 4.5 to 8.5 ml of heparinized whole blood. This clonotype was sampled from a person aged 18-70 years in good health. Material for sequencing was peripheral blood mononuclear cells.

CDR3 loop: CSARGDRALHEQYF. Partial CDR3 DNA: TGCAGTGCTAGGGGGGACAGGGCGCTCCACGAG. The chain has TRBV20-1 and TRBJ2-7, with 9 nucleotides matching TRBD1. With the read ending 3 residues before the CDR3 end, the germline J gene is used to fill in that end. The germline V gene has CDR1 DFQATT and CDR2 SNEGSKA (reference sequence). J gave up 5 bases and V 3 bases, and 8 bases lay outside the gene matches. The CDR3 length is 14 residues.